This TCR beta chain was observed in a study of control samples from healthy donors and cancer patients. Per the germline V gene, CDR1 is SGHTA and CDR2 is FQGTGA. Trimming took off 5 bases at V and 0 bases at J, with 14 bases between the two ends. This CDR3 contains 15 residues. Only in-frame clones appear in the TCRdb table, and some are missing; sequencing was by immunoSEQ multiplex PCR. This table holds 140,000 or so clones, 89% found once. V usage is TRBV7-3 and J usage is TRBJ2-7, with D tentatively TRBD2 (6 bases). The source of this sequence is a young man in good health. The specimen was blood. The DNA for the CDR3 is TGTGCCAGCAGCCCCGGGACTCTCTACTCCTACGAGCAGTACTTC. As protein: CASSPGTLYSYEQYF.